The 4 T cell receptor beta chains below all came from one sample that was sequenced in a study of breast tumors, draining lymph nodes, adjacent tissues. Axillary draining lymph nodes of breast cancer patients supplied the node samples. TCRdb ran MiXCR on the multiplex PCR reads and lists one entry per CDR3 protein. The sample holds about 220,000 distinct CDR3 sequences; approximately 36% are singletons and the top ten take approximately 3.6%. Sequencing used axillary lymph node tissue. The origin of the receptors is a female donor with breast cancer. Some clones in this sample may be carry-over from other donors' samples.

Turning to this clonotype: This may arise from a read error, as a much more abundant clone is one base away. The chain uses TRBV20-1 and TRBJ2-1; 7 nucleotides align to TRBD2. This CDR3 spans 13 amino acids. Losses at the gene ends were 3 bases for V and 9 bases for J; bases not matched to a gene: 8. The germline gives CDR1 DFQATT, CDR2 SNEGSKA (reference sequence). The CDR3 is CSASPLGGSEQFF. In nucleotides, the CDR3 is TGCAGTGCTAGTCCCCTGGGGGGGAGTGAGCAGTTCTTC.

This clonotype was detected many times. This chain joins TRBV4-1 and TRBJ1-2; D possibly corresponds to TRBD1 (5 bases). Germline assignment: CDR1 MGHRA and CDR2 YSYEKL. Between the trimmed V and J ends, which lost 4 bases and 4 bases, there was a span of 16 bases. The length of the CDR3 is 15 residues. This CDR3 reads CASSRGHGPPYGYTF. The CDR3 DNA reads as TGCGCCAGCAGCCGCGGACACGGACCTCCCTATGGCTACACCTTC.

This clonotype has at least ten counts. The chain recombines TRBV19 with TRBJ1-2; D gene unclear. The CDR3 is 14 amino acids. Germline V CDR1 and CDR2: LNHDA, SQIVND (reference sequence). Trimming took off 5 bases at V and 0 bases at J, with 10 bases between the two ends. CDR3 in amino acids: CASSPRHTNYGYTF. In nucleotides, the CDR3 is TGTGCCAGTAGTCCCCGACATACTAACTATGGCTACACCTTC.

V usage is TRBV7-2 and J usage is TRBJ1-4, with D tentatively TRBD1 (6 bases). CDR3 length: 17 residues. V shed 5 bases and J shed 11 bases, with 27 bases lying between them. Germline V CDR1 and CDR2: SGHTA, FQGNSA. CDR3 in amino acids: CASSPIARGAGVAKLFF. CDR3 bases: TGTGCCAGCAGCCCAATAGCACGCGGGGCAGGGGTGGCCAAACTGTTTTTT.